This record looks at one TCR beta chain sequence and its context. What it binds is not known. A junction end diverges from the germline sequence, so it may reflect a read error. Using constant-segment primers, 5'RACE produced TCR alpha and TCR beta cDNA libraries carrying sample barcodes and UMIs. TCRdb passed the 5' RACE reads through MiXCR, listing each CDR3 protein once. The data show 210,000 or so distinct CDR3 sequences, 10% seen once. The data were taken from a study of T-cell memory formation after mild COVID-19. Findings and caveats of the study: Pre-infection memory contained some responding clones, which suggested that cross-reactive memory had joined. Contracting CD4+ clones lay largely in CM and EM, with CD8+ ones residing in EMRA.

The CDR3 runs to 12 residues. Germline V gene sequence: CDR1 MDHEN, CDR2 SYDVKM. This TCR was sampled from a man in his late teens or twenties who had mild COVID-19 (a few samples of this study predate the infection). Cell type and time point are not known. The sequenced sample consisted of PBMCs or a T cell subset sorted from them (not recorded which). The chain recombines TRBV28 with TRBJ2-4; TRBD1 matches 10 bases. CDR3 sequence reads: CASSPRTGGGHF. CDR3 DNA sequence: TGTGCCAGCAGTCCACGGACAGGGGGGGGCCACTTC.